These 18 T cell receptor beta chains share one sample of origin, sequenced in a study of cytomegalovirus exposure and HLA in healthy donors. PCR employed 60 Vbeta and 13 Jbeta primers. TCRdb's copy holds only in-frame clones and misses some; the assay was immunoSEQ multiplex PCR. This table has 100,000 to 150,000 clones, about 79% appearing once. Source material: PBMCs. These receptors all come from a woman aged 18 to 35 in good health and CMV-seropositive.

The chain recombines TRBV13 with TRBJ1-1; D perhaps matches TRBD1 (6 bases). The CDR3 totals 14 residues. Per the germline V gene, CDR1 is PRHDT and CDR2 is FYEKMQ (reference sequence). Trimming pared 5 bases from V and 5 bases from J, leaving 15 bases between. The chain's CDR3 is CASSVLGGGTEAFF. The CDR3 nucleotides read TGTGCCAGCAGCGTCCTAGGGGGGGGAACTGAAGCTTTCTTT.

The rearrangement uses TRBV6-5 and TRBJ2-7; D is unresolved. V was pared by 0 bases and J by 3 bases, with 6 bases between. CDR3 length equals 13 residues. Germline V CDR1 and CDR2: MNHEY, SVGAGI. The CDR3 is CASSYSAVYEQYF. The CDR3 region has the DNA TGTGCCAGCAGTTACTCGGCTGTCTACGAGCAGTACTTC.

V usage is TRBV27 and J usage is TRBJ2-7, with 8 bases identical to TRBD2. This CDR3 is 12 amino acids long. With V trimmed by 2 bases and J by 6 bases, 0 bases remained unmatched. In germline, CDR1 is MNHEY, CDR2 SMNVEV (reference sequence). As DNA, the CDR3 is TGTGCCAGCAGTTTAGCGGGGGGCGAGCAGTACTTC. Translation: CASSLAGGEQYF.

The chain has TRBV6-6 and TRBJ2-5, with 10 bases matching TRBD2. The CDR3 has 15 amino acids. The trim removed 4 bases at V and 5 bases at J, leaving 7 bases unmatched. Germline CDR1 reads MNHNY; CDR2 reads SVGAGI (reference sequence). CDR3 sequence: CASSSSGGPRETQYF. CDR3 coding DNA: TGTGCCAGCAGTTCTAGCGGGGGCCCCAGGGAGACCCAGTACTTC.

Note on this clone: This sample includes further DNA sequences coding for the same CDR3. The rearrangement joins TRBV6-5 to TRBJ2-3; a possible D gene is TRBD2 (6 bases). The CDR3 sequence is 13 residues long. Germline CDR1 MNHEY, CDR2 SVGAGI. V was cut by 0 bases and J by 5 bases, with 6 bases left in between. This CDR3 is CASSYSGGDTQYF. The CDR3 DNA reads as TGTGCCAGCAGTTACTCGGGAGGAGATACGCAGTATTTT.

The chain recombines TRBV6-5 with TRBJ2-2; weak D call: TRBD1 (6 bases). Germline loops: CDR1 MNHEY, CDR2 SVGAGI. Trimming took off 0 bases at V and 3 bases at J, with 11 bases between the two ends. The CDR3 is 16 amino acids. The CDR3 sequence is CASSYSRNRDTGELFF. In nucleotides, the CDR3 is TGTGCCAGCAGTTACTCGAGAAACAGGGACACCGGGGAGCTGTTTTTT.

Here the CDR3 DNA reads TGTGCCAGCAGTGACTCTGGGGGGGACTACAATGAGCAGTTCTTC. Protein: CASSDSGGDYNEQFF. J is TRBJ2-1 and V is TRBV6-4; 7 bases align to TRBD2. The V gene's germline CDR1 is MRHNA and CDR2 SNTAGT. The CDR3 spans 15 residues. With 0 bases clipped from V and 3 bases from J, the junction kept 2 bases outside the gene matches.

This chain connects TRBV11-2 to TRBJ2-6; D may be TRBD1 (5 bases). The CDR3 runs to 17 residues. CDR1 and CDR2 from the germline V gene are SGHAT and FQNNGV. V gave up 0 bases and J gave up 3 bases, with 12 bases separating them. The CDR3 loop reads CASSLDIWGRGANVLTF. The CDR3 nucleotides are TGTGCCAGCAGCTTAGATATATGGGGCCGTGGGGCCAACGTCCTGACTTTC.

The chain carries TRBV2 and TRBJ2-7; possibly TRBD2 for D (6 bases). The CDR3 covers 14 residues. Per the germline V gene, CDR1 is SNHLY and CDR2 is FYNNEI. V lost 10 bases, J lost 0 bases, and 16 bases lay in between. CDR3 bases: TGTGCCACAAGACTAGGGGTCCTCTCCTACGAGCAGTACTTC. The encoded protein is CATRLGVLSYEQYF.

The chain uses TRBV2 and TRBJ1-2; 9 nucleotides align to TRBD1. Germline CDR1 SNHLY, CDR2 FYNNEI. The J segment lost 2 bases and the V segment lost 10 bases, leaving 11 bases of the junction unmatched. This CDR3 region has 15 residues. CDR3 nucleotides: TGTGCCACCATTATTACAGGGGGCGGAAACTATGGCTACACCTTC. It codes for CATIITGGGNYGYTF.

The V call is TRBV9, the J call TRBJ2-1, with D maybe TRBD2 (7 bases). CDR3 length: 13 residues. The germline V and J ends were trimmed by 6 bases and 9 bases, with 16 bases remaining between them. Per germline, CDR1 SGDLS and CDR2 YYNGEE. In nucleotides, the CDR3 is TGTGCCAGCAACTCCCGGGGGGCGGGTGAGCAGTTCTTC. Translated, it gives CASNSRGAGEQFF.

This chain connects TRBV30 to TRBJ1-5; weak D call: TRBD1 (5 bases). This CDR3 comprises 13 residues. In germline, CDR1 is GTSNPN, CDR2 SVGIG (reference sequence). Trimming removed 5 bases at V and 3 bases at J, with 11 bases between. The CDR3 spells CAWEEGVNQPQHF. The CDR3 nucleotides are TGTGCCTGGGAGGAAGGGGTCAATCAGCCCCAGCATTTT. Drawing the rest from reference TRBV30 and TRBJ1-5, the complete variable domain is SQTIHQWPATLVQPVGSPLSLECTVEGTSNPNLYWYRQAAGRGLQLLFYSVGIGQISSEVPQNLSASRPQDRQFILSSKKLLLSDSGFYLCAWEEGVNQPQHFGDGTRLSIL.

The chain couples TRBV4-2 to TRBJ2-1; a weak D match, TRBD2 (7 bases). V gave up 3 bases and J gave up 4 bases, with 19 bases separating them. CDR1 is LGHNA, CDR2 YNFKEQ, per germline. The CDR3 length is 17 residues. CDR3 in amino acids: CASSHQGGDNLYNEQFF. In nucleotides, the CDR3 is TGTGCCAGCAGCCATCAAGGGGGGGACAACCTTTACAATGAGCAGTTCTTC.

The V gene is TRBV6-5, the J gene TRBJ2-7; 9 nucleotides line up with TRBD1. The CDR3 is made up of 15 amino acids. The germline V gene encodes CDR1 MNHEY and CDR2 SVGAGI. With V trimmed by 5 bases and J by 2 bases, 7 bases remained unmatched. The CDR3 sequence is CASSLGQGLPYEQYF. The DNA for the CDR3 is TGTGCCAGCAGTCTTGGACAGGGGCTACCCTACGAGCAGTACTTC.

The V call is TRBV6-5, the J call TRBJ2-2; no definite D call. Trimming pared 8 bases from V and 5 bases from J, leaving 12 bases between. CDR1 and CDR2 from the germline V gene are MNHEY and SVGAGI. The CDR3 runs 13 residues. CDR3 in amino acids: CASLRTGTGELFF. The CDR3 nucleotides are TGTGCCAGCTTACGTACGGGTACCGGGGAGCTGTTTTTT.

The chain recombines TRBV7-9 with TRBJ2-7; possibly TRBD1 for D (6 bases). The CDR3 consists of 13 residues. Germline V gives CDR1 SEHNR, CDR2 FQNEAQ (reference sequence). Deletions cut 5 bases from V and 2 bases from J, with 10 bases between. The CDR3 here is CASSPDRAYEQYF. In DNA form, the CDR3 reads TGTGCCAGCAGCCCGGACAGAGCCTACGAGCAGTACTTC.

This clone occurred once. The CDR3: CASSLVGSGIYSYEQYF. The CDR3 region has the DNA TGCGCCAGCAGCTTGGTTGGTAGCGGGATCTACTCCTACGAGCAGTACTTC. The V and J genes are TRBV5-1 and TRBJ2-7; TRBD2 agrees at 8 bases. CDR1 and CDR2 from the germline V gene are SGHRS and YFSETQ. The CDR3 contains 17 residues. Germline trimming cut 0 bases from V and 0 bases from J; bases unmatched to any gene: 8.

V gene TRBV19 combines with J gene TRBJ1-5; no clear D. The germline gives CDR1 LNHDA, CDR2 SQIVND (reference sequence). The CDR3 runs to 16 residues. Trimming cost V 6 bases and J 1 base, with 16 bases left between them. Here the CDR3 DNA reads TGTGCCAGTAGGGGGTCAAGAGGGCCAAGCAATCAGCCCCAGCATTTT. This sequence encodes CASRGSRGPSNQPQHF.